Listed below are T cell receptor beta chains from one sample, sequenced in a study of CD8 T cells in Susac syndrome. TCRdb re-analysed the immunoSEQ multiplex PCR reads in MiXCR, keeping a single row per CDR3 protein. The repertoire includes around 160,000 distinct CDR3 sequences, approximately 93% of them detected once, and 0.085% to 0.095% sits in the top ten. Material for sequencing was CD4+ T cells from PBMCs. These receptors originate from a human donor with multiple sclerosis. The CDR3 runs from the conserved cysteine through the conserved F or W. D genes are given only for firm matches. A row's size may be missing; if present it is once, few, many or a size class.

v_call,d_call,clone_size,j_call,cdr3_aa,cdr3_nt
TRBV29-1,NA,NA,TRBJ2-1,CSGAGTPGVQFF,TGCAGCGGGGCCGGGACCCCCGGGGTGCAGTTCTTC
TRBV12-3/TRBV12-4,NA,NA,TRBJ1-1,CASSLRQDLEAFF,TGTGCCAGCAGTTTAAGGCAGGACCTTGAAGCTTTCTTT
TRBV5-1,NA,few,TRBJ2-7,CASSPGTSAYEQYF,TGCGCCAGCAGCCCCGGGACGTCGGCCTACGAGCAGTACTTC
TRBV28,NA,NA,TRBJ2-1,CASSSFAVNEQFF,TGTGCCAGCAGCTCCTTCGCGGTAAATGAGCAGTTCTTC
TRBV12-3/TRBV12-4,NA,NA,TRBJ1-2,CASAITLEYGYTF,TGTGCCAGCGCAATCACCTTGGAATATGGCTACACCTTC
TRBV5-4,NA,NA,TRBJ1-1,CASSLPSGEAFF,TGTGCCAGCAGCTTGCCATCAGGTGAAGCTTTCTTT
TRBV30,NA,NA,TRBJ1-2,CAQGQGNYGYTF,TGTGCCCAGGGGCAGGGAAACTATGGCTACACCTTC
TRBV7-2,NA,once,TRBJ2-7,CASSSRKSLGYEQYF,TGTGCCAGCAGCTCCCGCAAGAGTCTGGGCTACGAGCAGTACTTC
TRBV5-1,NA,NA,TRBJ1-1,CASSFDSPQGSTEAFF,TGCGCCAGCAGCTTCGATTCTCCACAGGGTAGCACTGAAGCTTTCTTT
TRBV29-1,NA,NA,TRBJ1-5,CSVARGSNQPQHF,TGCAGCGTGGCGCGGGGGAGCAATCAGCCCCAGCATTTT
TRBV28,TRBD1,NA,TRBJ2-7,CASSSTRDREGMEQYF,TGTGCCAGCAGTTCAACCCGGGACAGGGAGGGTATGGAGCAGTACTTC
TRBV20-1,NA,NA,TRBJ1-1,CSARDLSGAEAFF,TGCAGTGCTAGAGATCTGTCAGGGGCTGAAGCTTTCTTT
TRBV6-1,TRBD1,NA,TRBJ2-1,CASTRTGIGNEQFF,TGTGCCAGCACCCGGACAGGGATCGGCAATGAGCAGTTCTTC
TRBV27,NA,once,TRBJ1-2,CASSSPRTADGYTF,TGTGCCAGCAGTTCCCCCCGGACAGCCGATGGCTACACCTTC
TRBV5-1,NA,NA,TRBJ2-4,CASSLVFLPGRKNIQYF,TGCGCCAGCAGCTTGGTATTTCTCCCGGGGCGGAAAAACATTCAGTACTTC
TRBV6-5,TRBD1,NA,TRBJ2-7,CASRKSGQGYEQYF,TGTGCCAGCAGAAAATCGGGACAGGGCTACGAGCAGTACTTC
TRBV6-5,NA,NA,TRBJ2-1,CASKFFSSSYNEQFF,TGTGCCAGCAAGTTCTTTAGCAGCTCCTACAATGAGCAGTTCTTC
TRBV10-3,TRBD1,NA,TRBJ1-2,CAISESTGGFQGYTF,TGTGCCATCAGTGAGTCGACAGGGGGGTTTCAGGGCTACACCTTC
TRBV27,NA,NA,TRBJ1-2,CASSLNSLGGGYTF,TGTGCCAGCAGTTTAAATAGCCTGGGGGGTGGCTACACCTTC
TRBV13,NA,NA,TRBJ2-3,CASSLSPRITQYF,TGTGCCAGCAGCCTTAGCCCCAGGATAACGCAGTATTTT
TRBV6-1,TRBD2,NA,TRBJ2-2,CASIPGGEGRNGELFF,TGTGCCAGCATCCCCGGGGGGGAGGGGAGGAACGGGGAGCTGTTTTTT
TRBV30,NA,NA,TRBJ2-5,CAWSVPGVWTQYF,TGTGCCTGGAGTGTACCCGGTGTGTGGACCCAGTACTTC
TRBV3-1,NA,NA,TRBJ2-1,CASTHSDGSQFF,TGTGCCAGCACCCACTCGGACGGTTCACAGTTCTTC
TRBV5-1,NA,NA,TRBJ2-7,CASSSRRDWGYEQYF,TGCGCCAGCAGCTCGCGCCGGGACTGGGGTTACGAGCAGTACTTC
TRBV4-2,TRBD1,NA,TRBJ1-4,CASSHNGQGIDEKLFF,TGTGCCAGCAGCCATAACGGACAGGGAATTGATGAAAAACTGTTTTTT
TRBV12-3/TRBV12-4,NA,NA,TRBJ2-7,CASSRDLSGEQYF,TGTGCCAGCAGCCGGGACCTCTCGGGCGAGCAGTACTTC
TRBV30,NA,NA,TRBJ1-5,CAWSVRSDEVRPQHF,TGTGCCTGGAGTGTACGGTCGGACGAGGTCCGGCCCCAGCATTTT
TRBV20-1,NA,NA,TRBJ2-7,CSAQMWREQYF,TGCAGTGCTCAGATGTGGAGGGAGCAGTACTTC
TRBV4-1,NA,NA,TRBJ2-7,CASSQDRGASSSYEQYF,TGCGCCAGCAGCCAAGATCGGGGCGCCTCGAGCTCCTACGAGCAGTACTTC
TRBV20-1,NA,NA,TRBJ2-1,CSARDLRTINEQFF,TGCAGTGCTAGAGATCTGAGGACTATCAATGAGCAGTTCTTC
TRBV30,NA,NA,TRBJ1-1,CAWSSGLNTEAFF,TGTGCCTGGAGTTCTGGTTTGAACACTGAAGCTTTCTTT
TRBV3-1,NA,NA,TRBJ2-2,CASSPWTGGTGELFF,TGTGCCAGCAGCCCATGGACAGGAGGGACCGGGGAGCTGTTTTTT
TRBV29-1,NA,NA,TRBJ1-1,CSVEGQVGTEAFF,TGCAGCGTTGAAGGACAGGTCGGCACTGAAGCTTTCTTT
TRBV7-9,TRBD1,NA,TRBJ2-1,CASSLGRDRGRGQFF,TGTGCCAGCAGCCTAGGCCGGGACAGGGGGCGCGGGCAGTTCTTC
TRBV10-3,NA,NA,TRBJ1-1,CAITEGGADTEAFF,TGTGCCATCACCGAGGGGGGGGCGGACACTGAAGCTTTCTTT
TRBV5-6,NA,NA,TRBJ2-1,CASSGARARSEQFF,TGTGCCAGCAGTGGCGCCAGGGCTCGTAGTGAGCAGTTCTTC